This T cell receptor (beta chain) was found in a study of regulatory and conventional T cells in RAG deficiency. Study-level findings and limits: Control T-cell subsets had markedly higher Shannon entropy and lower Simpson indices than RAG-deficient patients.

Only in-frame clones appear in the TCRdb table, and some are missing; sequencing was by immunoSEQ multiplex PCR. The sample consists of around 29,000 clones, roughly 96% of them appearing once. With regard to this clone: Its antigen is currently unknown.

Conventional CD4+ T cells were sorted from blood as CD25-low CD127-high cells. This sample was also put to use in a study of regulatory T cells. From that paper: Amplification used 52 TRBV primers and 13 TRBJ primers.

The sequenced sample consisted of CD25- CD4+ T cells sorted from blood. The receptor was isolated from a human donor in good health.

The CDR3 DNA reads TGTGCCAGTAGCTCACAGGGGGAGGCCAAAAACATTCAGTACTTC. Encoded protein: CASSSQGEAKNIQYF. The chain uses TRBV19 and TRBJ2-4; TRBD1 agrees at 8 bases. The germline gives CDR1 LNHDA, CDR2 SQIVND (reference sequence). The junction had 5 bases not matched to a gene; V was cut back by 6 bases and J by 1 base. The CDR3 spans 15 residues.